Sequencing of this TCR beta chain was carried out in a study of blood T cells in healthy people across ages. The CDR3 loop spans 13 amino acids. Germline-derived CDR1 and CDR2 are DFQATT and SNEGSKA (reference sequence). With V trimmed by 5 bases and J by 5 bases, 8 bases remained unmatched. It was with a sample-barcoded 5' primer and a J-beta primer mix that a second PCR of roughly 7 to 12 cycles was run. Using its own MiXCR run on the 5' RACE reads, TCRdb lists one record per CDR3 protein. This sample carries 1,800,000 or so distinct CDR3 sequences, around 40% of them seen once, and the ten largest clones take roughly 23%. This clonotype appeared a few times.

This sequence joins TRBV20-1 and TRBJ2-5; 7 bases match TRBD1. The sample taken for sequencing was blood. The TCR sequence derives from a human donor in good health. The CDR3 DNA is TGCAGTGCTCCATTAGGACAGGTTGAGACCCAGTACTTC. Translating gives CSAPLGQVETQYF.